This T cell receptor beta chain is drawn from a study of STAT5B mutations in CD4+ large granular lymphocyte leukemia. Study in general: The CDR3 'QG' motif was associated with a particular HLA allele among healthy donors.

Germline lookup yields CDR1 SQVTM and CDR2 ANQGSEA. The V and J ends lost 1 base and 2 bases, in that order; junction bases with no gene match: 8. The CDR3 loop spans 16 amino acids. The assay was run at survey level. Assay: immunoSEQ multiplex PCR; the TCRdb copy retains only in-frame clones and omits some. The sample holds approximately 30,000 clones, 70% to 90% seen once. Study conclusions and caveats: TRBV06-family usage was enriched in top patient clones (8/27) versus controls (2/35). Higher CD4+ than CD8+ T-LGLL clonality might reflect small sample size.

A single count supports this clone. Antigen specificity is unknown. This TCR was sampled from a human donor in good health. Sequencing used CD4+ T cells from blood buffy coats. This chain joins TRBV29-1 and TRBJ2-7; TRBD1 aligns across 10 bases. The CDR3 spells CSVEGGRDRGPYEQYF. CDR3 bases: TGCAGCGTTGAAGGGGGTCGGGACAGGGGACCCTACGAGCAGTACTTC.